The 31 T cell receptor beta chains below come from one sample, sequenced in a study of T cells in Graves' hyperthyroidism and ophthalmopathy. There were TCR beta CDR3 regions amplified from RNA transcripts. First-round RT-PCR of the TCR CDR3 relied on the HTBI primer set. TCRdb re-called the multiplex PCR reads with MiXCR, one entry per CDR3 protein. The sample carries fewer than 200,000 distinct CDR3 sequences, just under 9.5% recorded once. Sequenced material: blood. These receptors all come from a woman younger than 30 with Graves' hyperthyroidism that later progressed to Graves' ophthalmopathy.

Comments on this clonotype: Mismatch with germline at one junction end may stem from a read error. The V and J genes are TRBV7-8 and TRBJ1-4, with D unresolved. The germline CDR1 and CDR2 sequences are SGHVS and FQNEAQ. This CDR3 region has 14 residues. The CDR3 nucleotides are TGTACCAGCAGCTTATGGGCTAGAAGGGAAAAACTGTTTTTT. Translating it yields CTSSLWARREKLFF.

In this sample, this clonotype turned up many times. The CDR3 region is CAISDVRYEQYF. For the CDR3, the DNA is TGTGCCATCAGTGACGTCCGATACGAGCAGTACTTC. The chain is built from TRBV10-3 and TRBJ2-7; D call uncertain. Trimming removed 3 bases from V and 4 bases from J, with 7 bases in between. Germline assignment: CDR1 ENHRY and CDR2 SYGVKD. The CDR3 totals 12 residues.

The CDR3 loop reads CASSDRGVGKNIQYF. CDR3 nucleotide sequence: TGTGCCAGCAGTGACAGAGGGGTCGGCAAAAACATTCAGTACTTC. The rearrangement joins TRBV6-1 to TRBJ2-4; D may match TRBD1 or TRBD2 (5 bases each). The CDR3 sequence is 15 residues long. Trimming took off 3 bases at V and 3 bases at J, with 12 bases between the two ends. The germline V gene has CDR1 MNHNS and CDR2 SASEGT.

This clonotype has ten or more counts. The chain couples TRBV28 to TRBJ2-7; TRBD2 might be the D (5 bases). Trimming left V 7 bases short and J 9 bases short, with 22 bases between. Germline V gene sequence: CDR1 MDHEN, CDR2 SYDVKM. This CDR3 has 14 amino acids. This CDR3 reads CASNPPGIRAMQYF. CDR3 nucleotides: TGTGCCAGCAACCCCCCGGGGATACGAGCAATGCAGTACTTC. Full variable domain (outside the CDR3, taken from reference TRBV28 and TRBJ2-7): DVKVTQSSRYLVKRTGEKVFLECVQDMDHENMFWYRQDPGLGLRLIYFSYDVKMKEKGDIPEGYSVSREKKERFSLILESASTNQTSMYLCASNPPGIRAMQYFGPGTRLTVT.

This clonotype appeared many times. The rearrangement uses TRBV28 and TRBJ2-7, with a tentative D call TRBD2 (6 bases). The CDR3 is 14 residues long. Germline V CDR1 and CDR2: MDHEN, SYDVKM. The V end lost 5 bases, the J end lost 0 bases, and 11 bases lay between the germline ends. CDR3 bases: TGTGCCAGCAGTATGGAGGGGATCTCCTACGAGCAGTACTTC. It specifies CASSMEGISYEQYF.

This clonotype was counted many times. Here the CDR3 DNA reads TGTGCCAGCAGTTTATCGAGGGTTGGCGAGCAGTACTTC. As protein: CASSLSRVGEQYF. The J gene is TRBJ2-7, the V gene TRBV27, with D possibly matching TRBD2 (5 bases). Trimming took 0 bases from V and 6 from J, leaving 9 bases between them. Germline CDR1 reads MNHEY; CDR2 reads SMNVEV (reference sequence). CDR3 length equals 13 residues.

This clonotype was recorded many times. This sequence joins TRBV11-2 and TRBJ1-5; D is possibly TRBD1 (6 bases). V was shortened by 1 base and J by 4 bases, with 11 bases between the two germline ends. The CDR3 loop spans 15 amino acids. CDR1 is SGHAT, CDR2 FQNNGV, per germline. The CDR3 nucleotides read TGTGCCAGCAGCTTAGCGGGAGGGGGTAATCAGCCCCAGCATTTT. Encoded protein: CASSLAGGGNQPQHF.

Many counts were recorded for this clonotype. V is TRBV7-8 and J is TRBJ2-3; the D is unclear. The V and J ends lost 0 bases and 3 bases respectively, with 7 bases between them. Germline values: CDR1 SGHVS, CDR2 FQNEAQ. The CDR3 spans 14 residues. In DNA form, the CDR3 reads TGTGCCAGCAGCTTAGCGAGAGTGACAGATACGCAGTATTTT. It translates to CASSLARVTDTQYF. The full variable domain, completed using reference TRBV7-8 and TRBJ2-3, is GAGVSQSPRYKVAKRGQDVALRCDPISGHVSLFWYQQALGQGPEFLTYFQNEAQLDKSGLPSDRFFAERPEGSVSTLKIQRTQQEDSAVYLCASSLARVTDTQYFGPGTRLTVL.

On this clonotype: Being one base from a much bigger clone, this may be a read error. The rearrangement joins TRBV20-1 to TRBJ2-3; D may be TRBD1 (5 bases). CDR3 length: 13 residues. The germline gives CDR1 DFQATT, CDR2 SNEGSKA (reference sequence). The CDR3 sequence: CSARDRGTGTQYF. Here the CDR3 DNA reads TGCAGTGCTAGAGATAGAGGCACAGGTACGCAGTATTTT.

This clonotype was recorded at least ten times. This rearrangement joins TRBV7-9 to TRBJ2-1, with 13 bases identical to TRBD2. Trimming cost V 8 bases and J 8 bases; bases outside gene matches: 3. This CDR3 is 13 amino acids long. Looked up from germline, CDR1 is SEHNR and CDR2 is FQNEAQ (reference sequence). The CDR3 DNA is TGTGCCAGCGGGACTAGCGGGAAGGATGAGCAGTTCTTC. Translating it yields CASGTSGKDEQFF.

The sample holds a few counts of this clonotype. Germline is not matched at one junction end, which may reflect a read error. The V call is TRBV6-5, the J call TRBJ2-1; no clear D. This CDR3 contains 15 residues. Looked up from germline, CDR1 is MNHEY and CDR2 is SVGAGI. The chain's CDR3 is CASGYVPRSHNEQFF. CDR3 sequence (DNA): TGTGCCAGCGGTTACGTTCCCCGTTCGCACAATGAGCAGTTCTTC.

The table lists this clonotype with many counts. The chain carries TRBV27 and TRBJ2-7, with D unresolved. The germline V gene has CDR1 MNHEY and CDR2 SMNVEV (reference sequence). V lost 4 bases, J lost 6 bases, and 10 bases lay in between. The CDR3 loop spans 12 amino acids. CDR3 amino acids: CASSSPTSEQYF. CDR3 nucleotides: TGTGCCAGCAGTTCACCAACGAGCGAGCAGTACTTC.

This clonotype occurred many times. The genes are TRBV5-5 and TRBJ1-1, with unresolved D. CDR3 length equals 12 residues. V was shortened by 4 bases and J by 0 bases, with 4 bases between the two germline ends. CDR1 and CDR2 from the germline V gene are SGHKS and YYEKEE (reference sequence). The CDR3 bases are TGTGCCAGCAGCGCGTTGAACACTGAAGCTTTCTTT. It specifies CASSALNTEAFF.

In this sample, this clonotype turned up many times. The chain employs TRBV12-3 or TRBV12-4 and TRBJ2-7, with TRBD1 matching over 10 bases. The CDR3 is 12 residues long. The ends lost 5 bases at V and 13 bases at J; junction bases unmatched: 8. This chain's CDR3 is CASSLTRDRGYF. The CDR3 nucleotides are TGTGCCAGCAGTCTAACCCGGGACAGGGGTTACTTC.

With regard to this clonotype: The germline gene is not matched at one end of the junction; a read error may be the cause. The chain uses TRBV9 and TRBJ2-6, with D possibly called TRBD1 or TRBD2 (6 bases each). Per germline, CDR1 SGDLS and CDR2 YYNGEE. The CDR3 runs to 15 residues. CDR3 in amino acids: CASSVGGSGANVPTF. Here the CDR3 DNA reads TGTGCCAGCAGCGTAGGGGGTTCGGGGGCCAACGTCCCGACTTTC.

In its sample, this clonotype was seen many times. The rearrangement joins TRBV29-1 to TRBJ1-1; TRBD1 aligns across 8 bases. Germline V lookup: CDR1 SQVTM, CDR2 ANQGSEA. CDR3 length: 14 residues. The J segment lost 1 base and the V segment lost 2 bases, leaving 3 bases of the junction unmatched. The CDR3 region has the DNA TGCAGCGTTGAACTGGGACAGGCGAACACTGAAGCTTTCTTT. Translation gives CSVELGQANTEAFF. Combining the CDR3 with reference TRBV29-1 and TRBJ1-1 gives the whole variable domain SAVISQKPSRDICQRGTSLTIQCQVDSQVTMMFWYRQQPGQSLTLIATANQGSEATYESGFVIDKFPISRPNLTFSTLTVSNMSPEDSSIYLCSVELGQANTEAFFGQGTRLTVV.

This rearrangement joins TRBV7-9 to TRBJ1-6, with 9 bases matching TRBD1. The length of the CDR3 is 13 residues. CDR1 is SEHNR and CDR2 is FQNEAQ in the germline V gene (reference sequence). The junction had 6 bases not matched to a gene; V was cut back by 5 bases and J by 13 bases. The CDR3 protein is CASSLDRGGPLHF. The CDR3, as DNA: TGTGCCAGCAGCCTAGACAGGGGGGGTCCCCTCCACTTT.

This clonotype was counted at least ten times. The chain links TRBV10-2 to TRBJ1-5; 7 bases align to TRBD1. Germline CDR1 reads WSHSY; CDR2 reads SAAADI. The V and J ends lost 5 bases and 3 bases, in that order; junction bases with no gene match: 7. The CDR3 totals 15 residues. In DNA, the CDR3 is TGCGCCAGCAGTATAGGACAGGTGGACAATCAGCCCCAGCATTTT. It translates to CASSIGQVDNQPQHF.

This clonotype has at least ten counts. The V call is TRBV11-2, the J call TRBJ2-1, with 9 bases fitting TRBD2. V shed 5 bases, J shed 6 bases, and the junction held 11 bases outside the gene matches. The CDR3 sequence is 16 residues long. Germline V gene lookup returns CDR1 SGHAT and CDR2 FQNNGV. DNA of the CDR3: TGTGCCAGCAGCGCTCCGGGACTAGCCCCGGGCAATGAGCAGTTCTTC. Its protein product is CASSAPGLAPGNEQFF.

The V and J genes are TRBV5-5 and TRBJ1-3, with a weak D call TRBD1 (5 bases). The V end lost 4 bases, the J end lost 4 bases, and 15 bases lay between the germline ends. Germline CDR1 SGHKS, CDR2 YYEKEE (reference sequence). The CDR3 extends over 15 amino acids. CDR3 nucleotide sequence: TGTGCCAGCAGCACCCTCCCCGCAGGGGGAAACACCATATATTTT. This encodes CASSTLPAGGNTIYF.

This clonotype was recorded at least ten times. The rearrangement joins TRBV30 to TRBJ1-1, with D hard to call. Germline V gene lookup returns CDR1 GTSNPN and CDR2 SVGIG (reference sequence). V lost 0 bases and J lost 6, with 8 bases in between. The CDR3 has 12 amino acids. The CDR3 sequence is CAWSVTPPEAFF. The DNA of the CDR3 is TGTGCCTGGAGTGTAACTCCCCCTGAAGCTTTCTTT.

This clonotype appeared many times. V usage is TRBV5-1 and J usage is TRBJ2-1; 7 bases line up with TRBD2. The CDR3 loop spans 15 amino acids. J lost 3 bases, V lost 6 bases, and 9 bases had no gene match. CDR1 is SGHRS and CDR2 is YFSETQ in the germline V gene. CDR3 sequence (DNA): TGCGCCAGCACGATCGAGGGGAGGGTCTACAATGAGCAGTTCTTC. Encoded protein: CASTIEGRVYNEQFF.

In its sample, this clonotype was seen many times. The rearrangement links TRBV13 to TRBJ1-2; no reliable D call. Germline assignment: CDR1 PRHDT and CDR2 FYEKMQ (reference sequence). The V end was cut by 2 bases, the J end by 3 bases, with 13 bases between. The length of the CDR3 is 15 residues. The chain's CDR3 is CASSLYKGEYYGYTF. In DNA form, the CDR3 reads TGTGCCAGCAGCTTATATAAGGGAGAGTACTATGGCTACACCTTC. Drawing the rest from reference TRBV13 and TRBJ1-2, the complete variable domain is AAGVIQSPRHLIKEKRETATLKCYPIPRHDTVYWYQQGPGQDPQFLISFYEKMQSDKGSIPDRFSAQQFSDYHSELNMSSLELGDSALYFCASSLYKGEYYGYTFGSGTRLTVV.

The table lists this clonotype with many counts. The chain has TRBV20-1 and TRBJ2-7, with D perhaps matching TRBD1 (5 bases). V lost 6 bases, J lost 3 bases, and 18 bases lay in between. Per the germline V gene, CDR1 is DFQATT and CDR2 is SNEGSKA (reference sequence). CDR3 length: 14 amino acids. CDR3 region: CSADIWPRDYEQYF. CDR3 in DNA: TGCAGTGCAGATATTTGGCCCAGGGACTACGAGCAGTACTTC.

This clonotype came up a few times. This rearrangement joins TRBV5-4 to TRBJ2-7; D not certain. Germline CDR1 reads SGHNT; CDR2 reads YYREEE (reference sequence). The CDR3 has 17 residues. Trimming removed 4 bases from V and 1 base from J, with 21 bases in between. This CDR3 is CASSLFRATSLSYEQYF. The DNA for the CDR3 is TGTGCCAGCAGCCTCTTTCGGGCCACTTCGTTGTCCTACGAGCAGTACTTC.

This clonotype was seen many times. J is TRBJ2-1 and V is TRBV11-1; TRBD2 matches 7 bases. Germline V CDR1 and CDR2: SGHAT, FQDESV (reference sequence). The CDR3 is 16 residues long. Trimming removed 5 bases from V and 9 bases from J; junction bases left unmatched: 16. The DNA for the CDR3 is TGTGCCAGCAGCGAAGCCACCTGGGCGGGAGTAGGTGAGCAGTTCTTC. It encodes CASSEATWAGVGEQFF. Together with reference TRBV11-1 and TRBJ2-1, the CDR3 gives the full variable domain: EAEVAQSPRYKITEKSQAVAFWCDPISGHATLYWYRQILGQGPELLVQFQDESVVDDSQLPKDRFSAERLKGVDSTLKIQPAELGDSAMYLCASSEATWAGVGEQFFGPGTRLTVL.

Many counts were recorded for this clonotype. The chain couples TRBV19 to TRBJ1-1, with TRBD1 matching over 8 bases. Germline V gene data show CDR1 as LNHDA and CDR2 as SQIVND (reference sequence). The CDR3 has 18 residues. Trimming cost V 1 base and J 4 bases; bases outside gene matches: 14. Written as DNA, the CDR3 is TGTGCCAGTAGTATAGGGAGGGCAGGGGGCGTTATTAGCACTGAAGCTTTCTTT. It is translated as CASSIGRAGGVISTEAFF.

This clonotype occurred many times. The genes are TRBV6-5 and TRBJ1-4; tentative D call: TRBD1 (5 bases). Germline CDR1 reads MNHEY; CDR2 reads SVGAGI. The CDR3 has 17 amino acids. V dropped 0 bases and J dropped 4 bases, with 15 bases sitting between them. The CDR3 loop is CASSYSAGVGDNEKLFF. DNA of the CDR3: TGTGCCAGCAGTTACTCAGCGGGGGTTGGGGATAATGAAAAACTGTTTTTT.

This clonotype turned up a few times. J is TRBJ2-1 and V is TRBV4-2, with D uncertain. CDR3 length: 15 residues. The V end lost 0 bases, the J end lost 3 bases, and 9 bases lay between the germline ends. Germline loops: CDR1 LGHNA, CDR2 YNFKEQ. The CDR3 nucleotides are TGTGCCAGCAGCCAAGACTACGGAAACTACAATGAGCAGTTCTTC. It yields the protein CASSQDYGNYNEQFF.

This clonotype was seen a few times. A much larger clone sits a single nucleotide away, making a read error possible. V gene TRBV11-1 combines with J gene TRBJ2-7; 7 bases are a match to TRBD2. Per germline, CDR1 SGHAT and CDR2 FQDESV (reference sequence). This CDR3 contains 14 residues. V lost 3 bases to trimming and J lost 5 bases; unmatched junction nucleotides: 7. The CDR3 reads CASSLGGLTDEQYF. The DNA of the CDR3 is TGTGCCAGCAGCTTGGGGGGACTAACAGACGAGCAGTACTTC. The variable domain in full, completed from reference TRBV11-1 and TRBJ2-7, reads EAEVAQSPRYKITEKSQAVAFWCDPISGHATLYWYRQILGQGPELLVQFQDESVVDDSQLPKDRFSAERLKGVDSTLKIQPAELGDSAMYLCASSLGGLTDEQYFGPGTRLTVT.

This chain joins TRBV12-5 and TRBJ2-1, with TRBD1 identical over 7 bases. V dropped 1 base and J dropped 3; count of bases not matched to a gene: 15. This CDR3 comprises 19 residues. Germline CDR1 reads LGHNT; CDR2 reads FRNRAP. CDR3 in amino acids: CASGLAALPSGQNYNEQFF. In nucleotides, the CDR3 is TGTGCTAGTGGTTTGGCCGCTCTTCCGTCGGGACAGAACTACAATGAGCAGTTCTTC.